The 13 T cell receptor beta chains below all came from one sample that was sequenced in a study of T cells in Graves' hyperthyroidism and ophthalmopathy. There were TCR beta CDR3 regions amplified from RNA transcripts. HTBI primers were the set used in a first-round RT-PCR of the TCR CDR3. From the multiplex PCR reads, TCRdb called clonotypes with MiXCR, one entry per CDR3 protein. The sample carries about 290,000 distinct CDR3 sequences, 12% to 15% recorded once. The sample consisted of blood. Every receptor here comes from a middle-aged woman with Graves' hyperthyroidism.

This clonotype occurred many times. The rearrangement uses TRBV11-3 and TRBJ1-5; tentatively, D is TRBD1 (6 bases). CDR3 length: 20 amino acids. Between the trimmed V and J ends, which lost 1 base and 0 bases, there was a span of 22 bases. Germline V gene sequence: CDR1 SGHNT, CDR2 YENEEA. CDR3 in amino acids: CASSLVGDTPEEYSNQPQHF. The CDR3 nucleotides read TGTGCCAGCAGCTTAGTTGGGGACACTCCAGAGGAATATAGCAATCAGCCCCAGCATTTT.

The gene calls are TRBV9 and TRBJ1-5; D gene unclear. CDR3 size: 17 residues. V lost 1 base, J lost 3 bases, and 17 bases lay in between. Germline CDR1 and CDR2: SGDLS and YYNGEE. The CDR3 DNA reads TGTGCCAGCAGCGTAAGTAGTCGGGAACTGGTCAATCAGCCCCAGCATTTT. Encoded protein: CASSVSSRELVNQPQHF. The full variable domain, in which reference TRBV9 and TRBJ1-5 provide the parts outside the CDR3, is DSGVTQTPKHLITATGQRVTLRCSPRSGDLSVYWYQQSLDQGLQFLIQYYNGEERAKGNILERFSAQQFPDLHSELNLSSLELGDSALYFCASSVSSRELVNQPQHFGDGTRLSIL.

Concerning this clonotype itself: A much larger clonotype is one base distant, so this may be a read error. The gene calls are TRBV5-1 and TRBJ2-7, with D tentatively TRBD1 (6 bases). Germline-derived CDR1 and CDR2 are SGHRS and YFSETQ. The CDR3 is 15 residues long. Written as DNA, the CDR3 is TGTGCCAGCAGCTTGGACAGCCCTCGTGTGGACGAGCAGTACTTC. This translates into CASSLDSPRVDEQYF.

This clonotype came up many times. The chain uses TRBV27 and TRBJ2-5; TRBD1 is a possible D gene (5 bases). This CDR3 is built from 14 residues. Between the trimmed V and J ends, which lost 10 bases and 3 bases, there was a span of 18 bases. CDR1 and CDR2 from the germline V gene are MNHEY and SMNVEV (reference sequence). CDR3 nucleotides: TGTGCCATCCCCCTAGGGCAGGGTAAAGAGACCCAGTACTTC. Its translation is CAIPLGQGKETQYF.

This clonotype appeared many times. The V and J genes are TRBV2 and TRBJ1-1; tentatively, D is TRBD1 (6 bases). Looked up from germline, CDR1 is SNHLY and CDR2 is FYNNEI. V dropped 6 bases and J dropped 2 bases, with 16 bases sitting between them. The CDR3 totals 15 residues. CDR3 loop: CASRPPKGGNTEAFF. The DNA of the CDR3 is TGTGCCAGCAGGCCCCCGAAAGGGGGAAACACTGAAGCTTTCTTT.

The CDR3 protein is CAIRPGTGSEKLFF. The CDR3 DNA sequence: TGTGCCATCAGACCCGGGACGGGGAGTGAAAAACTGTTTTTT. This chain connects TRBV10-3 to TRBJ1-4; D is possibly TRBD1 (5 bases). Per germline, CDR1 ENHRY and CDR2 SYGVKD. V was clipped by 6 bases and J by 7 bases, with 15 bases between them. CDR3 length: 14 amino acids.

Ten or more counts support this clonotype. V usage is TRBV20-1 and J usage is TRBJ1-2, with TRBD1 as a possible D gene (5 bases). Trimming left V 3 bases short and J 4 bases short, with 9 bases between. The CDR3 covers 12 residues. Per germline, CDR1 DFQATT and CDR2 SNEGSKA (reference sequence). For the CDR3, the DNA is TGCAGTGCTAGCCCCGACAGCTATGGCTACACCTTC. This encodes CSASPDSYGYTF.

This clonotype was counted many times. V gene TRBV2 combines with J gene TRBJ1-5, with D perhaps TRBD1 (6 bases). The CDR3 extends over 13 amino acids. V dropped 7 bases and J dropped 8 bases, with 15 bases sitting between them. CDR1 and CDR2 from the germline V gene are SNHLY and FYNNEI. In DNA form, the CDR3 reads TGTGCCAGCATCGACATAGGGGGAAAGCCCCAGCATTTT. Amino acids: CASIDIGGKPQHF.

This clonotype has a handful of counts. The chain combines TRBV9 with TRBJ1-5, with D maybe TRBD1 (5 bases). Germline values: CDR1 SGDLS, CDR2 YYNGEE. Between the trimmed V and J ends, which lost 2 bases and 0 bases, there was a span of 15 bases. The CDR3 totals 17 residues. Here the CDR3 reads CASSVINDSYSNQPQHF. In nucleotides, the CDR3 is TGTGCCAGCAGCGTGATAAATGACAGCTATAGCAATCAGCCCCAGCATTTT. The complete variable domain, with remaining parts taken from reference TRBV9 and TRBJ1-5, reads DSGVTQTPKHLITATGQRVTLRCSPRSGDLSVYWYQQSLDQGLQFLIQYYNGEERAKGNILERFSAQQFPDLHSELNLSSLELGDSALYFCASSVINDSYSNQPQHFGDGTRLSIL.

This clonotype was counted many times. V is TRBV27 and J is TRBJ2-1, with 8 nucleotides matching TRBD1. Germline lookup yields CDR1 MNHEY and CDR2 SMNVEV (reference sequence). V was clipped by 4 bases and J by 3 bases; unmatched bases: 5. The length of the CDR3 is 15 residues. CDR3 bases: TGTGCCAGCAGTTACGGACAGGGCTACTACAATGAGCAGTTCTTC. As protein: CASSYGQGYYNEQFF.

This clonotype was seen repeatedly, ten times or more. This CDR3 is CATSRDQGGRGNEQFF. CDR3 DNA: TGTGCCACCAGCAGAGATCAAGGCGGGAGAGGCAATGAGCAGTTCTTC. This chain uses TRBV15 with TRBJ2-1, with TRBD2 identical over 7 bases. The CDR3 runs 16 residues. The germline CDR1 and CDR2 sequences are LNHNV and YYDKDF (reference sequence). The junction had 8 bases not matched to a gene; V was cut back by 0 bases and J by 6 bases. The full variable domain, completed using reference TRBV15 and TRBJ2-1, is DAMVIQNPRYQVTQFGKPVTLSCSQTLNHNVMYWYQQKSSQAPKLLFHYYDKDFNNEADTPDNFQSRRPNTSFCFLDIRSPGLGDTAMYLCATSRDQGGRGNEQFFGPGTRLTVL.

This clonotype was found a few times. The chain recombines TRBV19 with TRBJ1-4, with 8 bases that match TRBD1. The V gene end was trimmed by 5 bases and the J gene end by 4 bases; junction bases not matched to a gene: 9. Per the germline V gene, CDR1 is LNHDA and CDR2 is SQIVND (reference sequence). The CDR3 runs to 16 residues. The CDR3 spells CASSFRGQPNNEKLFF. The CDR3 nucleotides read TGTGCCAGTAGTTTCAGGGGGCAACCAAATAATGAAAAACTGTTTTTT.

The chain couples TRBV9 to TRBJ2-3; the D is unclear. Germline loops: CDR1 SGDLS, CDR2 YYNGEE. V gave up 0 bases and J gave up 9 bases, with 11 bases separating them. This CDR3 is built from 13 residues. The chain's CDR3 is CASSVASQGTQYF. Written as DNA, the CDR3 is TGTGCCAGCAGCGTAGCCTCACAAGGGACGCAGTATTTT.